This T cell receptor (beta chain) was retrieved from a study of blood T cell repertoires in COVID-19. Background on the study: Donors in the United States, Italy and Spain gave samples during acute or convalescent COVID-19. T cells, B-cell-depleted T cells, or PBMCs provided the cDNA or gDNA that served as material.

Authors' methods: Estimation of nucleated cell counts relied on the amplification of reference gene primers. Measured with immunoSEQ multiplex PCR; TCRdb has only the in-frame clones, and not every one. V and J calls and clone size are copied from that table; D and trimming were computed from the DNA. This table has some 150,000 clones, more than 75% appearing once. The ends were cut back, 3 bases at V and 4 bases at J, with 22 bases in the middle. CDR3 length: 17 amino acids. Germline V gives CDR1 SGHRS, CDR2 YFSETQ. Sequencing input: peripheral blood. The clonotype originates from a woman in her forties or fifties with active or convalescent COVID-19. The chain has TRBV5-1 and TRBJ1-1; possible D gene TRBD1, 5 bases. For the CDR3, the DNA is TGCGCCAGCAGCTCCCCGGACACTGAACATTGGAGCACTGAAGCTTTCTTT. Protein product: CASSSPDTEHWSTEAFF.